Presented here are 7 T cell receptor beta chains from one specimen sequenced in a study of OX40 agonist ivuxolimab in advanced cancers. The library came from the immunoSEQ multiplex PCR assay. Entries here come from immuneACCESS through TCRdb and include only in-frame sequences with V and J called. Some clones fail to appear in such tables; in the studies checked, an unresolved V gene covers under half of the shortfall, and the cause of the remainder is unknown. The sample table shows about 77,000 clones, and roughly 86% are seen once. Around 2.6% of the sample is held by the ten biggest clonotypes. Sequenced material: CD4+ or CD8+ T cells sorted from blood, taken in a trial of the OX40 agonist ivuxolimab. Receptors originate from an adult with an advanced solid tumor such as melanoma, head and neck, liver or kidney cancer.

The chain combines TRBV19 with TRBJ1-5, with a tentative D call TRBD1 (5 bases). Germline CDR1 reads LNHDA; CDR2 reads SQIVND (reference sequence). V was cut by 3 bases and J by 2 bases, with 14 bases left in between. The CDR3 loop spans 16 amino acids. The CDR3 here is CASSIGGGYGNQPQHF. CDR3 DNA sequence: TGTGCCAGTAGTATTGGGGGGGGTTATGGCAATCAGCCCCAGCATTTT. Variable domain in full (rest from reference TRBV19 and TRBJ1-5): DGGITQSPKYLFRKEGQNVTLSCEQNLNHDAMYWYRQDPGQGLRLIYYSQIVNDFQKGDIAEGYSVSREKKESFPLTVTSAQKNPTAFYLCASSIGGGYGNQPQHFGDGTRLSIL.

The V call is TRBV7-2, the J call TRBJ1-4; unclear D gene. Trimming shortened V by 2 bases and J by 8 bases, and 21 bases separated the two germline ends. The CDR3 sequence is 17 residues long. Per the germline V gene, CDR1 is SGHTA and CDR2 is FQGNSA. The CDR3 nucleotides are TGTGCCAGCAGCTTATCCGGGCCCCAAGGCGCCGGGGAAAAACTGTTTTTT. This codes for CASSLSGPQGAGEKLFF.

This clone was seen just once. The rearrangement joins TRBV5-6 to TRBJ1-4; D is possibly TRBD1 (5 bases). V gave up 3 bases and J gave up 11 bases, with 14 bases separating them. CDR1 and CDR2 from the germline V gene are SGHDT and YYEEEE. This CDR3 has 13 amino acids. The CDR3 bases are TGTGCCAGCAGCTCACGGGGGATGGGGAAACTGTTTTTT. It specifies CASSSRGMGKLFF.

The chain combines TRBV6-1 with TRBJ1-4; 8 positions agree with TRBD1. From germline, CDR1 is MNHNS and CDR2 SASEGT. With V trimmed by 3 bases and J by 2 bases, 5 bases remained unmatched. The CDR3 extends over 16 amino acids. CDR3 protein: CASSEGTGVTNEKLFF. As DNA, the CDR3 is TGTGCCAGCAGTGAGGGGACAGGCGTCACTAATGAAAAACTGTTTTTT.

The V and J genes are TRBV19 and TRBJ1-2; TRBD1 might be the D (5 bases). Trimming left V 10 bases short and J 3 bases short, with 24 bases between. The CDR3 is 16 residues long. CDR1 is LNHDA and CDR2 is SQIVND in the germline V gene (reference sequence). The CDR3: CANPIRAGRWYYGYTF. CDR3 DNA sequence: TGTGCCAACCCCATACGGGCAGGGAGGTGGTACTATGGCTACACCTTC.

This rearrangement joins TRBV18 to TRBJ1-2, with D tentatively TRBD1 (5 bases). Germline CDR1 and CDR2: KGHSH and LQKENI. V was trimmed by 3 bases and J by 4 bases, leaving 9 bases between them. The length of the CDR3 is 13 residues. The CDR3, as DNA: TGTGCCAGCTCACCCCAGGGCGGCTATGGCTACACCTTC. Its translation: CASSPQGGYGYTF.

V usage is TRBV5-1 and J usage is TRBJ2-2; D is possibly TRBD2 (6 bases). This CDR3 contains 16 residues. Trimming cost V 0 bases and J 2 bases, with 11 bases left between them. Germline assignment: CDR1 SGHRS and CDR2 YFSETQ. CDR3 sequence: CASSLAGTPNTGELFF. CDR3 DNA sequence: TGCGCCAGCAGCTTGGCCGGGACTCCTAACACCGGGGAGCTGTTTTTT.